This T cell receptor (beta chain) was recorded in a study of quantifying T cell responses using KT2 cells. The overall study: RNA was reverse transcribed with TCR alpha and beta constant-region primers. Study-wide results and caveats: KT2 sequence counts showed saturation when very many KT2 cells were spiked in.

Known numbers of the T cell clone KT2 were added to PBMC. The CDR3 has 15 residues. A single-stranded UMI oligo with SP2 sequence was ligated to cDNA 3' ends. The first PCR ran roughly 4 cycles with an equimolar RC1.1 and RC1.2 beta primer mix. TCR alpha and beta chains were handled separately starting at the second PCR. Each CDR3 protein is one row after TCRdb ran MiXCR on the UMI-ligation and nested PCR reads. Of approximately 46,000 distinct CDR3 sequences listed, under 14% are singletons. On this clonotype: What it binds is not known. A junction boundary mismatches the germline segment, possibly from a read error.

The sample consisted of PBMCs spiked with cells of the T cell clone KT2. The source is a human donor. This chain connects TRBV12-3 or TRBV12-4 to TRBJ2-1; 8 bases align to TRBD1. DNA for the CDR3: TGTGCCAGCAGCCCACCAGGGACAGGTCCCCGACAGGCAAGCTTC. It translates to CASSPPGTGPRQASF.